These 24 T cell receptor beta chains were all obtained from the same sample, sequenced in a study of T cells of healthy individuals. TCRdb re-called the 5' RACE reads with MiXCR, one entry per CDR3 protein. The repertoire holds 63,000 or so distinct CDR3 sequences, with 15% to 20% as singletons. These receptors were collected from a human donor in good health.

The chain combines TRBV6-5 with TRBJ2-3; D not certain. Germline V gene data show CDR1 as MNHEY and CDR2 as SVGAGI. This CDR3 contains 15 residues. Trimming shortened V by 2 bases and J by 0 bases, and 9 bases separated the two germline ends. CDR3 sequence (DNA): TGTGCCAGCAGTTACGGAGAGACTAGCACAGATACGCAGTATTTT. Translation gives CASSYGETSTDTQYF.

V is TRBV20-1 and J is TRBJ2-2; D is possibly TRBD1 or TRBD2 (5 bases each). The CDR3 contains 14 residues. Per the germline V gene, CDR1 is DFQATT and CDR2 is SNEGSKA (reference sequence). V lost 3 bases and J 4 bases, leaving 12 bases between the germline ends. CDR3 region: CSARPPRGTGELFF. The CDR3 DNA is TGCAGTGCTAGGCCGCCGAGGGGCACCGGGGAGCTGTTTTTT.

The sample holds a few counts of this clonotype. The chain joins TRBV20-1 to TRBJ2-3; 9 bases match TRBD2. The V segment lost 4 bases and the J segment 7 bases; nucleotides outside the gene matches: 9. The V gene's germline CDR1 is DFQATT and CDR2 SNEGSKA (reference sequence). The CDR3 covers 14 residues. The CDR3 nucleotides are TGCAGTGCTACCCCCGCTAGCGGGGAACATACGCAGTATTTT. It translates to CSATPASGEHTQYF.

This clonotype came up a few times. The rearrangement links TRBV4-1 to TRBJ2-7, with TRBD2 matching 12 bases. This CDR3 is built from 15 residues. Germline CDR1 reads MGHRA; CDR2 reads YSYEKL. The J segment lost 6 bases and the V segment lost 2 bases, leaving 5 bases of the junction unmatched. Written as DNA, the CDR3 is TGCGCCAGCAGCCAACCGACTAGCGGGAGCGTCGAGCAGTACTTC. This sequence encodes CASSQPTSGSVEQYF.

The V call is TRBV5-1, the J call TRBJ2-4; unclear D gene. V was trimmed by 3 bases and J by 3 bases, leaving 7 bases between them. Germline V gene lookup returns CDR1 SGHRS and CDR2 YFSETQ. This CDR3 has 13 amino acids. The CDR3 DNA sequence: TGCGCCAGCAGCTCGGCCGGCAAAAACATTCAGTACTTC. Translating gives CASSSAGKNIQYF.

This chain joins TRBV27 and TRBJ1-2; TRBD1 aligns across 9 bases. Germline CDR1 is MNHEY and CDR2 is SMNVEV (reference sequence). V lost 6 bases and J lost 4; bases outside the gene matches: 12. The CDR3 spans 16 residues. The CDR3 protein is CASSGTGQSIFYGYTF. CDR3 DNA sequence: TGTGCCAGCAGCGGGACAGGGCAATCTATTTTCTATGGCTACACCTTC.

This clonotype was detected only once. The CDR3 region has the DNA TGTGCCAGCAGCTTAGCAGCGCAGGGATGGGCTGAAGCTTTCTTT. Encoded protein: CASSLAAQGWAEAFF. The chain links TRBV7-9 to TRBJ1-1, with a tentative D call TRBD1 (5 bases). The V end lost 0 bases, the J end lost 6 bases, and 14 bases lay between the germline ends. In germline, CDR1 is SEHNR, CDR2 FQNEAQ (reference sequence). The CDR3 totals 15 residues.

The sample holds one count of this clonotype. The chain uses TRBV20-1 and TRBJ2-7, with TRBD2 matching over 13 bases. The V gene end was trimmed by 1 base and the J gene end by 5 bases; junction bases not matched to a gene: 11. This CDR3 contains 17 residues. Germline loops: CDR1 DFQATT, CDR2 SNEGSKA (reference sequence). The DNA of the CDR3 is TGCAGTGCTAGAGTACTAGCGGGAGGGCCTTCTCCCCACGAGCAGTACTTC. Protein sequence: CSARVLAGGPSPHEQYF.

This chain uses TRBV19 with TRBJ2-1; D is perhaps TRBD1 or TRBD2 (5 bases each). This CDR3 region has 14 residues. V lost 8 bases to trimming and J lost 6 bases, with 17 bases between them. In germline, CDR1 is LNHDA, CDR2 SQIVND (reference sequence). CDR3 sequence (DNA): TGTGCCAGTTCCGTCGGGGCGCTGGGCAATGAGCAGTTCTTC. This encodes CASSVGALGNEQFF.

This clonotype was detected many times. The chain combines TRBV4-2 with TRBJ1-1, with TRBD1 matching 10 bases. The CDR3 is made up of 15 amino acids. Trimming removed 1 base from V and 3 bases from J; junction bases left unmatched: 2. Germline assignment: CDR1 LGHNA and CDR2 YNFKEQ. The CDR3 reads CASSQAGQGDTEAFF. In DNA form, the CDR3 reads TGTGCCAGCAGCCAAGCAGGACAGGGGGACACTGAAGCTTTCTTT.

The chain employs TRBV10-3 and TRBJ2-1, with 7 bases matching TRBD1. The germline V gene encodes CDR1 ENHRY and CDR2 SYGVKD. This CDR3 comprises 22 residues. The ends lost 3 bases at V and 4 bases at J; junction bases unmatched: 27. For the CDR3, the DNA is TGTGCCATCAGTGATCTAACAGGGGCCCCCCACAGGACACAGTTCTTTTACAATGAGCAGTTCTTC. Its translation: CAISDLTGAPHRTQFFYNEQFF.

The rearrangement uses TRBV28 and TRBJ2-3, with TRBD2 matching over 9 bases. With 11 bases clipped from V and 14 bases from J, the junction kept 11 bases outside the gene matches. This CDR3 is built from 11 residues. Per germline, CDR1 MDHEN and CDR2 SYDVKM. CDR3 nucleotides: TGTGCCGGCGGGGGGGCCGTATTAACGTATTTT. It encodes CAGGGAVLTYF.

This clonotype showed up just a few times. This chain uses TRBV20-1 with TRBJ2-1, with TRBD2 identical over 12 bases. The CDR3 consists of 16 residues. V gave up 1 base and J gave up 6 bases; unmatched junction bases: 7. Germline V gene lookup returns CDR1 DFQATT and CDR2 SNEGSKA (reference sequence). In nucleotides, the CDR3 is TGCAGTGCTAGAGTCCTAGCGGGAGGGCCGTCCAATGAGCAGTTCTTC. Amino acid sequence: CSARVLAGGPSNEQFF.

The rearrangement uses TRBV30 and TRBJ2-2; 11 nucleotides match TRBD1. Trimming removed 5 bases from V and 0 bases from J; junction bases left unmatched: 17. The CDR3 consists of 20 residues. Per the germline V gene, CDR1 is GTSNPN and CDR2 is SVGIG (reference sequence). CDR3 nucleotides: TGTGCCTGGGTTGGGGGGTTAGGGACAGGGGGAATTCCGAACACCGGGGAGCTGTTTTTT. Residues: CAWVGGLGTGGIPNTGELFF.

The sample holds many counts of this clonotype. The chain joins TRBV4-1 to TRBJ2-5, with D possibly matching TRBD2 (5 bases). Deletions cut 4 bases from V and 2 bases from J, with 29 bases between. CDR3 length: 20 amino acids. Germline V lookup: CDR1 MGHRA, CDR2 YSYEKL. The CDR3 region has the DNA TGCGCCAGCAGCCCCGACCGCGATTTTTCGGGAAGACGGATACAAGAGACCCAGTACTTC. Its protein is CASSPDRDFSGRRIQETQYF.

The chain links TRBV7-2 to TRBJ1-6, with D maybe TRBD1 (5 bases). Trimming removed 1 base at V and 8 bases at J, with 12 bases between. CDR1 SGHTA and CDR2 FQGNSA come from the germline V gene. CDR3 length equals 15 residues. CDR3 region: CASSLDGQGDSPLHF. CDR3 bases: TGTGCCAGCAGCTTAGATGGTCAGGGTGATTCACCCCTCCACTTT.

This clonotype turned up a few times. The chain combines TRBV7-9 with TRBJ2-5; no clear D gene. The V end was cut by 5 bases, the J end by 5 bases, with 15 bases between. The CDR3 extends over 14 amino acids. Germline-derived CDR1 and CDR2 are SEHNR and FQNEAQ (reference sequence). In DNA form, the CDR3 reads TGTGCCAGCAGCCTAACGACGGTCGTCGAGACCCAGTACTTC. Its protein is CASSLTTVVETQYF.

This clonotype was observed a handful of times. V gene TRBV10-3 combines with J gene TRBJ2-7; the D is unclear. Trimming removed 0 bases at V and 5 bases at J, with 20 bases between. The CDR3 spans 17 residues. Germline-derived CDR1 and CDR2 are ENHRY and SYGVKD. CDR3 in amino acids: CAISESLGPAGSNEQYF. The CDR3 nucleotides read TGTGCCATCAGTGAGTCTCTCGGCCCCGCCGGGTCGAACGAGCAGTACTTC.

The chain employs TRBV5-1 and TRBJ2-3, with D tentatively TRBD2 (6 bases). Germline assignment: CDR1 SGHRS and CDR2 YFSETQ. V lost 4 bases and J lost 3, with 15 bases in between. The CDR3 spans 15 residues. The CDR3 loop is CASSDMAGPTDTQYF. In nucleotides, the CDR3 is TGCGCCAGCAGCGACATGGCGGGGCCTACAGATACGCAGTATTTT.

This clonotype has ten or more counts. The chain links TRBV27 to TRBJ2-3; perhaps D is TRBD1 or TRBD2 (5 bases each). V lost 6 bases and J 2 bases, leaving 12 bases between the germline ends. Germline V gene data show CDR1 as MNHEY and CDR2 as SMNVEV (reference sequence). This CDR3 has 14 amino acids. DNA of the CDR3: TGTGCCAGCAGCCGGGACGGTCCCACAGATACGCAGTATTTT. It is translated as CASSRDGPTDTQYF.

This clonotype has a handful of counts. The chain is built from TRBV28 and TRBJ1-4; TRBD1 is a possible D gene (5 bases). The V end lost 7 bases, the J end lost 2 bases, and 5 bases lay between the germline ends. Germline V gene lookup returns CDR1 MDHEN and CDR2 SYDVKM. This CDR3 has 12 amino acids. The CDR3 loop is CASTGTNEKLFF. CDR3 in DNA: TGTGCCAGCACAGGGACTAATGAAAAACTGTTTTTT.

This clonotype was observed many times. This chain joins TRBV10-3 and TRBJ1-5; D call uncertain. The CDR3 consists of 15 residues. The germline gives CDR1 ENHRY, CDR2 SYGVKD. V shed 3 bases and J shed 2 bases, with 11 bases lying between them. The CDR3: CAISDPRSGNQPQHF. Written as DNA, the CDR3 is TGTGCCATCAGTGACCCGAGGTCGGGCAATCAGCCCCAGCATTTT.

This clonotype showed up many times. The chain employs TRBV27 and TRBJ2-5, with D uncertain. Deletions cut 0 bases from V and 4 bases from J, with 9 bases between. Germline CDR1 is MNHEY and CDR2 is SMNVEV (reference sequence). The CDR3 contains 14 residues. Written as DNA, the CDR3 is TGTGCCAGCAGTTTATCGGGGAACGGAGAGACCCAGTACTTC. Protein sequence: CASSLSGNGETQYF.

The rearrangement links TRBV5-6 to TRBJ2-2, with D unresolved. The CDR3 is made up of 13 amino acids. The V end lost 8 bases, the J end lost 1 base, and 9 bases lay between the germline ends. Germline CDR1 is SGHDT and CDR2 is YYEEEE. Written as DNA, the CDR3 is TGTGCCAGTAGCCGAGAGAACACCGGGGAGCTGTTTTTT. Translation: CASSRENTGELFF.